This T cell receptor (beta chain) came from a study of blood T cell repertoires in COVID-19. Study summary: Samples taken during acute and convalescent COVID-19 were collected in the United States, Italy and Spain.

This clone has only a few counts. In the original processing: Amplification of reference gene primers was used by the study to estimate nucleated cell counts. Repertoires were generated with immunoSEQ multiplex PCR, while TCRdb's copy carries only in-frame clones and drops some. Clone size and the V and J calls come from that table; the DNA yielded D and trimming. The sample includes about 220,000 clones, approximately 86% of them seen just once. Germline V gene lookup returns CDR1 MNHEY and CDR2 SMNVEV (reference sequence). V was clipped by 6 bases and J by 9 bases, with 9 bases between them. CDR3 length: 12 amino acids.

The rearrangement joins TRBV27 to TRBJ1-6; D not resolved. Sequenced input: peripheral blood. This clonotype was sampled from an elderly woman with acute or convalescent COVID-19. The CDR3 DNA reads as TGTGCCAGCAGGCCTGGTAGTTCACCCCTCCACTTT. Protein sequence: CASRPGSSPLHF.